Included here is one T cell receptor beta chain sequence, with context. Its target is unknown. Sequenced by immunoSEQ multiplex PCR; TCRdb stores in-frame clones only, minus some. The sample carries some 380,000 clones, about 96% recorded once. The sample comes from a study of shared clonotypes between healthy human individuals. Study context: Plates per donor: three CD4 naive, three CD4 memory, two CD8 naive, one CD8 memory. Study-wide results and limits: Limited genetic and exposure-history diversity came from having few donors.

CDR3 size: 16 residues. Looked up from germline, CDR1 is SGHNT and CDR2 is YENEEA. Trimming removed 5 bases from V and 4 bases from J, with 18 bases in between. V gene TRBV11-3 combines with J gene TRBJ2-1; tentatively, D is TRBD1 or TRBD2 (5 bases each). Sequenced: memory CD8+ T cells sorted from blood. The subset was: CD45RO+ cells pooled with CCR7-negative TemRA cells. This clonotype originated in a man in his thirties or forties in good health. CDR3 nucleotides: TGTGCCAGCAGCCTAGGAGGCCGGGACGGATACAATGAGCAGTTCTTC. Translated: CASSLGGRDGYNEQFF.